A single sample gave rise to the 18 T cell receptor beta chains below, sequenced in a study of tumor-infiltrating lymphocytes in localized non-small cell lung cancer. TCRdb keeps only in-frame clones here, not all; method: immunoSEQ multiplex PCR. The table lists 12,000 or so clones, 84% of them singletons, with roughly 8% in the top ten. The sample comprised lung tumor tissue. The receptor set was obtained from a human donor with non-small cell lung cancer.

The chain is built from TRBV2 and TRBJ1-2; 7 bases are shared with TRBD1. V was clipped by 7 bases and J by 4 bases; unmatched bases: 9. There are 14 residues in the CDR3. CDR1 and CDR2 (germline): SNHLY, FYNNEI. CDR3 nucleotides: TGTGCCAGCATGAGAGCAGGGGGAATCTATGGCTACACCTTC. Its protein product is CASMRAGGIYGYTF.

Comment on this clone: Other nucleotide sequences from this sample produce the same CDR3. This chain uses TRBV6-1 with TRBJ1-3; possible D gene TRBD1, 5 bases. V lost 3 bases and J lost 1, with 7 bases in between. The CDR3 contains 14 residues. From germline, CDR1 is MNHNS and CDR2 SASEGT. CDR3 sequence: CASSDGASGNTIYF. CDR3 DNA sequence: TGTGCCAGCAGTGATGGGGCTTCTGGAAACACCATATATTTT.

The rearrangement joins TRBV29-1 to TRBJ2-1; D is possibly TRBD1 or TRBD2 (7 bases each). V was pared by 4 bases and J by 4 bases, with 14 bases between. Germline V lookup: CDR1 SQVTM, CDR2 ANQGSEA. The CDR3 is made up of 14 amino acids. Written as DNA, the CDR3 is TGCAGCGTTGGGGGAGGGGGCGCATACAATGAGCAGTTCTTC. Encoded protein: CSVGGGGAYNEQFF.

The V and J genes are TRBV5-6 and TRBJ2-1, with D perhaps TRBD1 (6 bases). The CDR3 totals 15 residues. The germline V gene encodes CDR1 SGHDT and CDR2 YYEEEE. V lost 4 bases, J lost 6 bases, and 17 bases lay in between. CDR3 sequence (DNA): TGTGCCAGCAGCCTCCAGGGGACGGGCCTCAATGAGCAGTTCTTC. This gives the protein CASSLQGTGLNEQFF.

In this sample, this clone turned up a few times. The chain couples TRBV5-6 to TRBJ1-6, with 12 bases fitting TRBD1. CDR3 length equals 18 residues. Germline V lookup: CDR1 SGHDT, CDR2 YYEEEE. V was pared by 4 bases and J by 9 bases, with 14 bases of the junction left unmatched. The CDR3 bases are TGTGCCAGCAGCCGCGAACGAGGGACAGGGGGCTCAGCTTCACCCCTCCACTTT. This encodes CASSRERGTGGSASPLHF. The full variable domain, in which reference TRBV5-6 and TRBJ1-6 provide the parts outside the CDR3, is DAGVTQSPTHLIKTRGQQVTLRCSPKSGHDTVSWYQQALGQGPQFIFQYYEEEERQRGNFPDRFSGHQFPNYSSELNVNALLLGDSALYLCASSRERGTGGSASPLHFGNGTRLTVT.

The chain has TRBV7-9 and TRBJ1-1, with D hard to call. Germline V gene sequence: CDR1 SEHNR, CDR2 FQNEAQ (reference sequence). The CDR3 covers 13 residues. Between the trimmed V and J ends, which lost 0 bases and 10 bases, there was a span of 12 bases. Here the CDR3 DNA reads TGTGCCAGCAGCTTAGCGCGGGAGGGTGGAGCTTTCTTT. It translates to CASSLAREGGAFF.

This clone appeared a few times. This chain connects TRBV2 to TRBJ2-7; 7 bases map to TRBD2. After removal of 7 bases from V and 3 bases from J, the junction contained 6 bases not matched to a gene. Germline loops: CDR1 SNHLY, CDR2 FYNNEI. The CDR3 consists of 13 residues. CDR3 coding DNA: TGTGCCAGCATACCCGGCGGGGGCTACGAGCAGTACTTC. Its protein is CASIPGGGYEQYF.

Worth noting for this clone: Within the sample, other DNA sequences also encode this same CDR3. The chain is built from TRBV19 and TRBJ1-5, with TRBD1 matching 9 bases. Germline V CDR1 and CDR2: LNHDA, SQIVND (reference sequence). Unmatched junction bases numbered 5, after V lost 7 bases and J lost 4 bases. CDR3 length: 14 amino acids. Written as DNA, the CDR3 is TGTGCCAGTACCCCCGGACAGGGGAATCAGCCCCAGCATTTT. This sequence encodes CASTPGQGNQPQHF.

The chain recombines TRBV27 with TRBJ2-1, with 9 nucleotides matching TRBD2. The CDR3 sequence is 16 residues long. CDR1 is MNHEY, CDR2 SMNVEV, per germline (reference sequence). V shed 3 bases, J shed 1 base, and the junction held 4 bases outside the gene matches. The CDR3 is CASSLGLAGSYNEQFF. The CDR3 bases are TGTGCCAGCAGTTTGGGTCTAGCGGGGTCCTACAATGAGCAGTTCTTC.

The V call is TRBV30, the J call TRBJ1-5; 10 bases align to TRBD1. After removal of 1 base from V and 2 bases from J, the junction contained 2 bases not matched to a gene. CDR1 GTSNPN and CDR2 SVGIG come from the germline V gene (reference sequence). The CDR3 is made up of 15 amino acids. CDR3 sequence: CAWSAGTGGNQPQHF. CDR3 nucleotide sequence: TGTGCCTGGAGTGCCGGGACAGGGGGCAATCAGCCCCAGCATTTT.

This chain connects TRBV19 to TRBJ2-7, with a possible D match to TRBD1 (5 bases). Germline-derived CDR1 and CDR2 are LNHDA and SQIVND (reference sequence). This CDR3 contains 15 residues. V was pared by 5 bases and J by 4 bases, with 18 bases between. The DNA for the CDR3 is TGTGCCAGTAGTCCGGACATCCCACCTCTTTACGAGCAGTACTTC. This codes for CASSPDIPPLYEQYF.

The V and J genes are TRBV23-1 and TRBJ2-7; 11 bases match TRBD2. TRBV23-1 belongs to the ORF category, with a function that is uncertain. The V and J ends lost 0 bases and 6 bases, in that order; junction bases with no gene match: 13. CDR3 length equals 18 residues. The CDR3 reads CASSQSVRLAGGSGEQYF. The DNA of the CDR3 is TGCGCCAGCAGTCAATCGGTAAGGCTAGCGGGAGGAAGCGGCGAGCAGTACTTC.

The J gene is TRBJ1-1, the V gene TRBV6-5; D gene uncertain. The germline V gene encodes CDR1 MNHEY and CDR2 SVGAGI. The V and J ends lost 6 bases and 2 bases respectively, with 13 bases between them. The CDR3 is 14 residues long. The CDR3 nucleotides are TGTGCCAGCAGCTGGGAGGGCGGTAACACTGAAGCTTTCTTT. Protein product: CASSWEGGNTEAFF.

V usage is TRBV2 and J usage is TRBJ2-3, with TRBD2 matching 7 bases. The CDR3 contains 15 residues. V dropped 8 bases and J dropped 6; count of bases not matched to a gene: 14. Germline V gives CDR1 SNHLY, CDR2 FYNNEI. CDR3 nucleotide sequence: TGTGCCAGCTCGATCTTGTCGGGGGGAGCGGATACGCAGTATTTT. The encoded protein is CASSILSGGADTQYF.

This sequence joins TRBV7-2 and TRBJ2-7, with D perhaps matching TRBD2 (6 bases). Trimming removed 2 bases from V and 5 bases from J, with 16 bases in between. Looked up from germline, CDR1 is SGHTA and CDR2 is FQGNSA. The CDR3 extends over 15 amino acids. Here the CDR3 reads CASSLFGPPGDEQYF. The DNA for the CDR3 is TGTGCCAGCAGCTTATTCGGGCCTCCGGGGGACGAGCAGTACTTC.

The V and J genes are TRBV19 and TRBJ2-7; unclear D gene. The CDR3 is made up of 13 amino acids. V dropped 3 bases and J dropped 2 bases, with 8 bases sitting between them. The germline CDR1 and CDR2 sequences are LNHDA and SQIVND (reference sequence). CDR3 amino acids: CASSISGPYEQYF. DNA of the CDR3: TGTGCCAGTAGTATCTCCGGACCCTACGAGCAGTACTTC.

This clone was recorded a few times. This sequence joins TRBV18 and TRBJ2-1, with 11 positions matching TRBD2. From germline, CDR1 is KGHSH and CDR2 LQKENI. V shed 1 base, J shed 5 bases, and the junction held 7 bases outside the gene matches. The length of the CDR3 is 17 residues. CDR3 residues: CASSPRLAGPGDNEQFF. DNA of the CDR3: TGTGCCAGCTCACCACGACTAGCGGGGCCAGGGGACAATGAGCAGTTCTTC.

Here the CDR3 DNA reads TGTGCCAGCAGTTTTACAATAGCGGGTTACAATGAGCAGTTCTTC. Translated, it gives CASSFTIAGYNEQFF. J is TRBJ2-1 and V is TRBV28, with TRBD2 identical over 7 bases. Germline CDR1 reads MDHEN; CDR2 reads SYDVKM. V gave up 3 bases and J gave up 4 bases; unmatched junction bases: 6. CDR3 length: 15 amino acids.